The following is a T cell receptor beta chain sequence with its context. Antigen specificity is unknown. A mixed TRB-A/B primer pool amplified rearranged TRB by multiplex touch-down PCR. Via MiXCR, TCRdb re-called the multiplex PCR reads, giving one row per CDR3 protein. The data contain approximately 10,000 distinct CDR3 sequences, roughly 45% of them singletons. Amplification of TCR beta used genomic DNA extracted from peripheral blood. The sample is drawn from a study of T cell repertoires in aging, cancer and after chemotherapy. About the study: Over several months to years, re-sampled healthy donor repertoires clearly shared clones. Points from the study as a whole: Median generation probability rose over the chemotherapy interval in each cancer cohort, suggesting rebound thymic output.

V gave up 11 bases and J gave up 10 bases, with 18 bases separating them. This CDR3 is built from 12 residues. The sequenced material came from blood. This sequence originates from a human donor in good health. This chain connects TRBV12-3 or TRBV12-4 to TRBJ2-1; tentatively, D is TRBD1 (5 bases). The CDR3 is CASSGAPREQFF. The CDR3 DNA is TGTGCCTCCTCTGGGGCCCCTCGAGAGCAGTTCTTC.